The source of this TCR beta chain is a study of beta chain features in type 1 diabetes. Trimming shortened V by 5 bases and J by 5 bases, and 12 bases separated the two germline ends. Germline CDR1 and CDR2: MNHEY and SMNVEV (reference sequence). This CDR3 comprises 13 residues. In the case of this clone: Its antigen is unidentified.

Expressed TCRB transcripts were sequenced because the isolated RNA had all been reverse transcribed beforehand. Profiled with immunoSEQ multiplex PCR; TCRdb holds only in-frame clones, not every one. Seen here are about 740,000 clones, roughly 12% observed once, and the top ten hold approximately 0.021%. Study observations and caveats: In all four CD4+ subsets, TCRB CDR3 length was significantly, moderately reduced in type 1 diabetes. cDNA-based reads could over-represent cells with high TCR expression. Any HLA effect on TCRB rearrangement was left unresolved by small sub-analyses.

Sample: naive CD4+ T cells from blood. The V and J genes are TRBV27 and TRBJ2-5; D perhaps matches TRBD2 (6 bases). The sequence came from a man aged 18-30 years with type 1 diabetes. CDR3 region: CASSRGAGETQYF. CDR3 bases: TGTGCCAGCAGTAGAGGGGCGGGGGAGACCCAGTACTTC.